The rows below give T cell receptor beta chains drawn from one sample of a study of identical twins. TCRdb re-called the 5' RACE reads through MiXCR, storing one row per CDR3 protein. This table has approximately 600,000 distinct CDR3 sequences, 9% to 10% appearing once. These records were also assigned to another study, of yellow fever vaccine responses in identical twins.

The specimen sequenced was PBMCs. These receptors all come from a woman aged 18-29 years in good health. The CDR3 runs from the conserved cysteine through the conserved F or W. Fields, in order: clone size, V gene, CDR3 protein. For some rows the clone size is stated as once, few or many, or as a class when expanded; others skip it.

abundance: few
v_gene: TRBV20-1
CDR3aa: CSARLTSGGSSPQYF

abundance: .
v_gene: TRBV6-5
CDR3aa: CASSYGSGGLTRDTQYF

abundance: .
v_gene: TRBV6-1
CDR3aa: CASKPGHPYEQYF

abundance: .
v_gene: TRBV12-3/TRBV12-4
CDR3aa: CASNILAGETQYF

abundance: .
v_gene: TRBV12-3/TRBV12-4
CDR3aa: CASTSEAGFSSYNEQFF

abundance: many
v_gene: TRBV12-3/TRBV12-4
CDR3aa: CASSLASGGNNEQFF

abundance: .
v_gene: TRBV5-1
CDR3aa: CASSLWGAGNTEAFF

abundance: many
v_gene: TRBV7-9
CDR3aa: CASSLPTDRGGTDTQYF

abundance: few
v_gene: TRBV4-3
CDR3aa: CASSQHQGVYEQYF

abundance: .
v_gene: TRBV4-1
CDR3aa: CASSQGLRSAEAFF

abundance: few
v_gene: TRBV29-1
CDR3aa: CSVGGGGGTDTQYF

abundance: many
v_gene: TRBV11-2
CDR3aa: CASSLRPGTGGSYNEQFF

abundance: few
v_gene: TRBV28
CDR3aa: CASSFPLRNEQFF

abundance: few
v_gene: TRBV20-1
CDR3aa: CSARDDGTSGGNTGELFF

abundance: few
v_gene: TRBV27
CDR3aa: CASSLLGEGQPQHF

abundance: .
v_gene: TRBV27
CDR3aa: CASSLYRGKQGGTEAFF

abundance: few
v_gene: TRBV9
CDR3aa: CASSVVGHLDSQFF

abundance: many
v_gene: TRBV28
CDR3aa: CASSSQDRYNEQFF

abundance: .
v_gene: TRBV7-9
CDR3aa: CASSLGTGLQETQYF

abundance: few
v_gene: TRBV24-1
CDR3aa: CATSDSYTGELFF

abundance: few
v_gene: TRBV4-1
CDR3aa: CASSQLGQSTDTQYF

abundance: few
v_gene: TRBV20-1
CDR3aa: CSRLTGVREFF

abundance: many
v_gene: TRBV9
CDR3aa: CASSPGTNYGYTF

abundance: few
v_gene: TRBV15
CDR3aa: CATSRGGAGEGEQYF

abundance: few
v_gene: TRBV7-3
CDR3aa: CASSPFGGEGYEQYF

abundance: many
v_gene: TRBV2
CDR3aa: CASHGGYTGELFF

abundance: few
v_gene: TRBV5-1
CDR3aa: CASRAAVSTDTQYF

abundance: few
v_gene: TRBV7-2
CDR3aa: CASSADPEQYF

abundance: .
v_gene: TRBV3-1
CDR3aa: CASSQEYAGLAGGTRRTGELFF

abundance: .
v_gene: TRBV3-1
CDR3aa: CASSQNEPPTGELFF

abundance: .
v_gene: TRBV5-4
CDR3aa: CASQERGDSYEQYF

abundance: .
v_gene: TRBV20-1
CDR3aa: CSASETWSGELFF

abundance: many
v_gene: TRBV7-3
CDR3aa: CASSLMSGPAYEQYF

abundance: many
v_gene: TRBV10-3
CDR3aa: CATAVRSQETQYF

abundance: many
v_gene: TRBV7-9
CDR3aa: CASRDGGLTGTEAFF

abundance: .
v_gene: TRBV20-1
CDR3aa: CSAPVAATDSGNTIYF

abundance: many
v_gene: TRBV9
CDR3aa: CASSVGTGFQETQYF

abundance: .
v_gene: TRBV20-1
CDR3aa: CSASGVLAGVETQYF

abundance: .
v_gene: TRBV12-3/TRBV12-4
CDR3aa: CASTFSYQETQYF

abundance: many
v_gene: TRBV29-1
CDR3aa: CSGRRAGGTDTEAFF

abundance: many
v_gene: TRBV28
CDR3aa: CASNDLRDYIDEQFF

abundance: few
v_gene: TRBV7-6
CDR3aa: CASSSITEQETQYF

abundance: many
v_gene: TRBV6-2/TRBV6-3
CDR3aa: CASSWGGGQFF

abundance: few
v_gene: TRBV20-1
CDR3aa: CSAPISGGGYNEQFF

abundance: .
v_gene: TRBV10-3
CDR3aa: CATQGPPAEAFF

abundance: .
v_gene: TRBV6-2/TRBV6-3
CDR3aa: CASRPLLAGNYNEQFF

abundance: .
v_gene: TRBV7-9
CDR3aa: CASSPKTGLINEQFF

abundance: few
v_gene: TRBV11-2
CDR3aa: CASSPGLAGVHNEQFF

abundance: few
v_gene: TRBV6-1
CDR3aa: CASSEDGGGAGTQYF

abundance: many
v_gene: TRBV4-1
CDR3aa: CASSQDLGGGIGNEQFF

abundance: few
v_gene: TRBV6-2/TRBV6-3
CDR3aa: CASRDPVDEQYF